This T cell receptor (beta chain) was sequenced during a study of beta chain features in type 1 diabetes. A few counts support this clone. The antigen is undetermined. Isolated RNA was reverse transcribed in full, so expressed TCRB transcripts were sequenced. TCRdb's table, derived via immunoSEQ multiplex PCR, lists solely in-frame clones and lacks some. The sample yields more than 250,000 clones, approximately 16% seen once. Germline CDR1 reads SGHTA; CDR2 reads FQGNSA. Trimming removed 3 bases at V and 1 base at J, with 15 bases between. The CDR3 contains 16 residues. The study's findings and limits: A moderate, significant TCRB CDR3 shortening appeared in type 1 diabetes across four CD4+ subsets.

CD4+ cells of the naive, central memory, regulatory and stem cell-like memory types were sorted via CD45RO/CCR7/CD25/CD127/CD95/CD27. Source material: naive CD4+ T cells from blood. The chain combines TRBV7-2 with TRBJ1-1, with D perhaps matching TRBD1 (6 bases). The receptor was derived from a young man with type 1 diabetes. CDR3 residues: CASSLFYRASNTEAFF. In nucleotides, the CDR3 is TGTGCCAGCAGCTTGTTCTACAGGGCCTCGAACACTGAAGCTTTCTTT.